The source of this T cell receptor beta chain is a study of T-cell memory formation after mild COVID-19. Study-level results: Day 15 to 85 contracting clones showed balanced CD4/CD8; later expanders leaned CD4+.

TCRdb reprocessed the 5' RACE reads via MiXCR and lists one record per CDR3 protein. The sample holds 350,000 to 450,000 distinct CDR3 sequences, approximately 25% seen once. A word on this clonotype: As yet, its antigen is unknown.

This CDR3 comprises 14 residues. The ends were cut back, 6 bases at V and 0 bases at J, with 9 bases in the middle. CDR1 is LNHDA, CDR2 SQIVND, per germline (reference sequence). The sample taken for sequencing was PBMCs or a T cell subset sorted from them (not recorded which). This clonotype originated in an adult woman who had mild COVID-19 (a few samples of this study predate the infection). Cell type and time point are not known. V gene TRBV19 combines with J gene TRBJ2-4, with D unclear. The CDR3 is CASREGPAKNIQYF. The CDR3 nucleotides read TGTGCCAGTAGGGAAGGGCCAGCCAAAAACATTCAGTACTTC.